The sequence of this T cell receptor (beta chain) was determined in a study of blood T cell repertoires in COVID-19. For the study at large: The origin of the acute and convalescent COVID-19 samples was the United States, Italy and Spain. PBMCs, B-cell-depleted T cells, or T cells provided the cDNA or gDNA that made up the material.

Only in-frame clones appear in the TCRdb table, and some are missing; sequencing was by immunoSEQ multiplex PCR. The repertoire includes 60,000 to 80,000 clones, 75% to 85% of them detected once, and roughly 24% sits in the top ten. Germline V CDR1 and CDR2: SGHNT, YYREEE (reference sequence). The CDR3 contains 13 residues. V lost 3 bases to trimming and J lost 9 bases, with 12 bases between them. The receptor's source is a middle-aged man with acute or convalescent COVID-19. V gene TRBV5-4 combines with J gene TRBJ2-2; D unclear. The sequenced material came from peripheral blood. This chain's CDR3 is CASSSSGDWELFF. In nucleotides, the CDR3 is TGTGCCAGCAGCTCTTCAGGCGATTGGGAGCTGTTTTTT. The variable domain in full, completed from reference TRBV5-4 and TRBJ2-2, reads ETGVTQSPTHLIKTRGQQVTLRCSSQSGHNTVSWYQQALGQGPQFIFQYYREEENGRGNFPPRFSGLQFPNYSSELNVNALELDDSALYLCASSSSGDWELFFGEGSRLTVL.